A single sample gave rise to the 2 T cell receptor beta chains below, sequenced in a study of CXCR3-negative and CXCR3-positive naive CD8 T cells. UMI-tagged TRB cDNA libraries were built via 5' RACE. TCRdb reprocessed the 5' RACE reads and keeps a single row for each CDR3 protein, giving no DNA. This table lists about 92,000 distinct CDR3 sequences. Specimen: naive CXCR3- CD8+ T cells from blood. Indicated subset: CD45RO-CCR7+CD27+CD95- naive CD8+ T cells lacking CXCR3 (TNR3-). The receptors originated from a human donor in good health. Some clones in this sample may be carry-over from other donors' samples.

V and J are TRBV5-1 and TRBJ2-5; TCRdb selects TRBD1, and the lack of DNA leaves this call unchecked. Germline V CDR1 and CDR2: SGHRS, YFSETQ. This CDR3 contains 16 residues. The CDR3: CASTLRAQGYQETQYF.

V gene TRBV4-3 combines with J gene TRBJ2-1. This CDR3 region has 15 residues. Per the germline V gene, CDR1 is LGHNA and CDR2 is YSLEER. The CDR3 loop is CASSQDRASYNEQFF.